These 30 T cell receptor beta chains originate from one sample sequenced in a study of T cell changes during pregnancy in multiple sclerosis. Some clones are missing from TCRdb's copy, which holds only in-frame ones; the method was immunoSEQ multiplex PCR. The sample lists 30,000 to 35,000 clones, about 87% occurring once. Sequencing used CD8+ T cells from peripheral blood mononuclear cells, obtained in the first trimester of pregnancy. The receptors originated from a female donor with multiple sclerosis, enrolled in a pregnancy study.

Only a few counts were recorded for this clone. This chain connects TRBV7-3 to TRBJ2-1, with D maybe TRBD1 (6 bases). Germline lookup yields CDR1 SGHTA and CDR2 FQGTGA. The CDR3 covers 13 residues. The V end lost 3 bases, the J end lost 6 bases, and 9 bases lay between the germline ends. The CDR3 region is CASSLDRGNEQFF. CDR3 bases: TGTGCCAGCAGCTTGGACAGAGGCAATGAGCAGTTCTTC.

V is TRBV2 and J is TRBJ2-1; no clear D. Germline-derived CDR1 and CDR2 are SNHLY and FYNNEI. Trimming cost V 1 base and J 0 bases, with 10 bases left between them. This CDR3 is built from 16 residues. CDR3 sequence reads: CASSEGDHNSYNEQFF. The DNA of the CDR3 is TGTGCCAGCAGTGAAGGTGATCACAACTCCTACAATGAGCAGTTCTTC.

This rearrangement joins TRBV29-1 to TRBJ2-3; 8 bases fit TRBD1. Germline-derived CDR1 and CDR2 are SQVTM and ANQGSEA. The V gene end was trimmed by 2 bases and the J gene end by 3 bases; junction bases not matched to a gene: 7. The CDR3 runs 15 residues. The CDR3 DNA is TGCAGCGTTGAACCCGACAGGGGTTGGACAGATACGCAGTATTTT. Protein: CSVEPDRGWTDTQYF.

This rearrangement joins TRBV10-3 to TRBJ1-6; D not resolved. This CDR3 has 15 residues. CDR1 and CDR2 from the germline V gene are ENHRY and SYGVKD. Deletions cut 0 bases from V and 5 bases from J, with 8 bases between. The CDR3 is CAISESPGDNSPLHF. The DNA of the CDR3 is TGTGCCATCAGTGAGTCACCCGGGGATAATTCACCCCTCCACTTT.

The chain has TRBV27 and TRBJ2-1; tentative D call: TRBD1 (6 bases). The germline V and J ends were trimmed by 6 bases and 8 bases, with 20 bases remaining between them. The CDR3 runs 15 residues. Germline CDR1 and CDR2: MNHEY and SMNVEV (reference sequence). Here the CDR3 DNA reads TGTGCCAGCAGCACAACCCCGGACAGTTCTGATGAGCAGTTCTTC. This translates into CASSTTPDSSDEQFF.

CDR3 in DNA: TGTGCCAGCAGCCCCCGGACAGGGGCTATGAACACTGAAGCTTTCTTT. This translates into CASSPRTGAMNTEAFF. The V call is TRBV7-9, the J call TRBJ1-1, with 9 bases that match TRBD1. Unmatched junction bases numbered 7, after V lost 5 bases and J lost 0 bases. The CDR3 runs 16 residues. Per germline, CDR1 SEHNR and CDR2 FQNEAQ (reference sequence).

V and J are TRBV9 and TRBJ2-1; a possible D gene is TRBD1 (6 bases). The CDR3 is 15 amino acids. V gave up 3 bases and J gave up 8 bases, with 18 bases separating them. Germline V gives CDR1 SGDLS, CDR2 YYNGEE. The CDR3 DNA follows: TGTGCCAGCAGCGACAGTGGTGAGGGGGTCGATGAGCAGTTCTTC. This gives the protein CASSDSGEGVDEQFF.

V gene TRBV6-5 combines with J gene TRBJ1-2; perhaps TRBD1 as D (6 bases). Germline-derived CDR1 and CDR2 are MNHEY and SVGAGI. This CDR3 comprises 14 residues. Trimming shortened V by 0 bases and J by 2 bases, and 7 bases separated the two germline ends. DNA for the CDR3: TGTGCCAGCAGTTACTCGGACAGCAACTATGGCTACACCTTC. It is translated as CASSYSDSNYGYTF.

This chain uses TRBV29-1 with TRBJ2-2; TRBD2 might be the D (6 bases). The CDR3 covers 12 residues. Germline-derived CDR1 and CDR2 are SQVTM and ANQGSEA. Between the trimmed V and J ends, which lost 4 bases and 7 bases, there was a span of 10 bases. This chain's CDR3 is CSVVLRDGELFF. Written as DNA, the CDR3 is TGCAGCGTTGTGTTGCGGGACGGGGAGCTGTTTTTT.

This clone was recorded once. The chain employs TRBV7-3 and TRBJ1-1, with D tentatively TRBD1 (5 bases). The germline CDR1 and CDR2 sequences are SGHTA and FQGTGA. The length of the CDR3 is 13 residues. V was clipped by 5 bases and J by 2 bases, with 9 bases between them. CDR3 sequence: CASSPGQNTEAFF. The CDR3 DNA reads as TGTGCCAGCAGCCCAGGACAAAACACTGAAGCTTTCTTT.

This sequence joins TRBV9 and TRBJ2-7, with D possibly matching TRBD1 (5 bases). Germline-derived CDR1 and CDR2 are SGDLS and YYNGEE. The CDR3 extends over 16 amino acids. Trimming removed 3 bases at V and 0 bases at J, with 16 bases between. The CDR3 reads CASSATTGFPSYEQYF. The CDR3 bases are TGTGCCAGCAGCGCGACCACAGGTTTCCCCTCCTACGAGCAGTACTTC.

The genes are TRBV5-6 and TRBJ1-5; no definite D call. This CDR3 spans 14 amino acids. The germline V gene encodes CDR1 SGHDT and CDR2 YYEEEE. V lost 2 bases and J lost 0, with 6 bases in between. CDR3 sequence (DNA): TGTGCCAGCAGCTTTTCCTATAGCAATCAGCCCCAGCATTTT. The encoded protein is CASSFSYSNQPQHF. Looking up the rest from reference TRBV5-6 and TRBJ1-5 gives the full variable domain: DAGVTQSPTHLIKTRGQQVTLRCSPKSGHDTVSWYQQALGQGPQFIFQYYEEEERQRGNFPDRFSGHQFPNYSSELNVNALLLGDSALYLCASSFSYSNQPQHFGDGTRLSIL.

V usage is TRBV11-3 and J usage is TRBJ1-1; no clear D gene. The length of the CDR3 is 14 residues. V was trimmed by 7 bases and J by 3 bases, leaving 15 bases between them. Germline-derived CDR1 and CDR2 are SGHNT and YENEEA. CDR3 in amino acids: CASTRTGRDTEAFF. The CDR3 nucleotides are TGTGCCAGCACTCGGACGGGAAGGGACACTGAAGCTTTCTTT.

By sample share, this clone is large. The V call is TRBV7-9, the J call TRBJ2-1, with D maybe TRBD2 (6 bases). The CDR3 length is 15 residues. The V gene lost 3 bases and the J gene lost 4 bases, with 13 bases spanning the gap. Germline loops: CDR1 SEHNR, CDR2 FQNEAQ (reference sequence). The CDR3 sequence is CASSFEGGTYNEQFF. The CDR3 DNA is TGTGCCAGCAGCTTCGAGGGCGGGACGTACAATGAGCAGTTCTTC.

The chain has TRBV11-3 and TRBJ1-3; the D gene is possibly TRBD1 (6 bases). The V gene lost 3 bases and the J gene lost 2 bases, with 11 bases spanning the gap. Germline values: CDR1 SGHNT, CDR2 YENEEA. CDR3 size: 15 residues. The CDR3 spells CASSFQGTPGNTIYF. In DNA, the CDR3 is TGTGCCAGCAGCTTCCAGGGGACGCCTGGAAACACCATATATTTT. Based on the CDR3 plus reference TRBV11-3 and TRBJ1-3, the full variable domain is EAGVVQSPRYKIIEKKQPVAFWCNPISGHNTLYWYLQNLGQGPELLIRYENEEAVDDSQLPKDRFSAERLKGVDSTLKIQPAELGDSAVYLCASSFQGTPGNTIYFGEGSWLTVV.

The rearrangement links TRBV30 to TRBJ2-7; a possible D gene is TRBD2 (5 bases). The CDR3 consists of 13 residues. V gave up 0 bases and J gave up 6 bases, with 12 bases separating them. Per germline, CDR1 GTSNPN and CDR2 SVGIG (reference sequence). Here the CDR3 reads CAWSVGFEGEQYF. The CDR3 DNA reads as TGTGCCTGGAGTGTGGGGTTCGAGGGCGAGCAGTACTTC.

The chain is built from TRBV19 and TRBJ2-5; D is ambiguous. V dropped 4 bases and J dropped 4 bases, with 10 bases sitting between them. Germline loops: CDR1 LNHDA, CDR2 SQIVND (reference sequence). The CDR3 loop spans 13 amino acids. This CDR3 is CASSTPSVETQYF. Here the CDR3 DNA reads TGTGCCAGTAGTACCCCCTCAGTAGAGACCCAGTACTTC.

In its sample, this clone was seen a few times. The gene calls are TRBV4-1 and TRBJ1-5, with TRBD1 matching over 8 bases. The CDR3 extends over 15 amino acids. CDR1 MGHRA and CDR2 YSYEKL come from the germline V gene. V gave up 5 bases and J gave up 5 bases; unmatched junction bases: 8. The CDR3 sequence: CASSLTDRGHQPQHF. The CDR3 DNA sequence: TGCGCCAGCAGCTTAACTGACAGGGGCCATCAGCCCCAGCATTTT.

The V gene is TRBV4-2, the J gene TRBJ1-1; D unresolved. V was pared by 5 bases and J by 2 bases, with 6 bases between. This CDR3 comprises 12 residues. Germline CDR1 is LGHNA and CDR2 is YNFKEQ. The CDR3 DNA sequence: TGTGCCAGCAGCGTCAGTAACACTGAAGCTTTCTTT. Translation gives CASSVSNTEAFF.

The rearrangement joins TRBV7-9 to TRBJ1-2; D remains unclear. Looked up from germline, CDR1 is SEHNR and CDR2 is FQNEAQ (reference sequence). The CDR3 contains 16 residues. Trimming pared 0 bases from V and 8 bases from J, leaving 19 bases between. CDR3 sequence (DNA): TGTGCCAGCAGCTTAGCCCTCCACGAGTCGCAGGTCGGCTACACCTTC. Translating it yields CASSLALHESQVGYTF. Supplemented by reference TRBV7-9 and TRBJ1-2, the full variable domain reads DTGVSQNPRHKITKRGQNVTFRCDPISEHNRLYWYRQTLGQGPEFLTYFQNEAQLEKSRLLSDRFSAERPKGSFSTLEIQRTEQGDSAMYLCASSLALHESQVGYTFGSGTRLTVV.

The chain links TRBV6-6 to TRBJ2-7; D remains ambiguous. Per the germline V gene, CDR1 is MNHNY and CDR2 is SVGAGI (reference sequence). The CDR3 sequence is 14 residues long. V lost 5 bases and J lost 3, with 14 bases in between. CDR3 DNA: TGTGCCAGCAGTGCAACAACAGCCGACTACGAGCAGTACTTC. Encoded protein: CASSATTADYEQYF.

The chain employs TRBV4-1 and TRBJ2-7; TRBD2 aligns across 7 bases. The V gene end was trimmed by 4 bases and the J gene end by 3 bases; junction bases not matched to a gene: 6. The CDR3 totals 14 residues. Per the germline V gene, CDR1 is MGHRA and CDR2 is YSYEKL. The CDR3 sequence is CASSPSGRGYEQYF. The CDR3 nucleotides are TGCGCCAGCAGCCCCAGTGGGAGGGGCTACGAGCAGTACTTC.

The V gene is TRBV27, the J gene TRBJ2-2, with D unresolved. V was shortened by 6 bases and J by 5 bases, with 7 bases between the two germline ends. Germline V CDR1 and CDR2: MNHEY, SMNVEV (reference sequence). The CDR3 length is 12 residues. CDR3 loop: CASSLLTGELFF. The CDR3 coding sequence is TGTGCCAGCAGCCTTTTAACCGGGGAGCTGTTTTTT.

The J gene is TRBJ1-2, the V gene TRBV5-4; TRBD1 matches 7 bases. Germline V gene data show CDR1 as SGHNT and CDR2 as YYREEE (reference sequence). The CDR3 spans 14 residues. J gave up 7 bases and V 4 bases, and 10 bases lay outside the gene matches. CDR3 loop: CASSLLVAGGGYTF. The CDR3 DNA reads TGTGCCAGCAGCCTCCTGGTGGCAGGGGGTGGCTACACCTTC.

The rearrangement joins TRBV7-6 to TRBJ2-5; TRBD2 agrees at 11 bases. Germline CDR1 is SGHVS and CDR2 is FNYEAQ. This CDR3 is built from 16 residues. The V segment lost 5 bases and the J segment 3 bases; nucleotides outside the gene matches: 8. CDR3 region: CASSPPVAGGEETQYF. CDR3 sequence (DNA): TGTGCCAGCAGCCCCCCCGTAGCGGGGGGGGAAGAGACCCAGTACTTC.

The rearrangement links TRBV2 to TRBJ1-5, with a weak D call TRBD1 (5 bases). The CDR3 consists of 13 residues. V was cut by 11 bases and J by 3 bases, with 14 bases left in between. Germline V lookup: CDR1 SNHLY, CDR2 FYNNEI. CDR3 nucleotide sequence: TGTGCCGGGCGCCAGGGATTCAATCAGCCCCAGCATTTT. Translating gives CAGRQGFNQPQHF.

The V and J genes are TRBV11-3 and TRBJ2-5, with 7 bases identical to TRBD1. The J segment lost 5 bases and the V segment lost 4 bases, leaving 10 bases of the junction unmatched. CDR3 length: 15 residues. Germline V gene data show CDR1 as SGHNT and CDR2 as YENEEA. The CDR3 nucleotides are TGTGCCAGCAGCTCTACCGGGACAGAGACTGAGACCCAGTACTTC. Translation: CASSSTGTETETQYF.

The V call is TRBV5-6, the J call TRBJ2-7, with TRBD2 identical over 10 bases. Germline V gene data show CDR1 as SGHDT and CDR2 as YYEEEE. V was clipped by 3 bases and J by 4 bases; unmatched bases: 4. The CDR3 extends over 14 amino acids. The CDR3 DNA is TGTGCCAGCAGCTATTGGACTAGCGGATACGAGCAGTACTTC. Its protein is CASSYWTSGYEQYF.

This clone was seen a single time. This chain links TRBV13 with TRBJ2-2; perhaps TRBD2 as D (6 bases). The CDR3 consists of 15 residues. Germline V gene sequence: CDR1 PRHDT, CDR2 FYEKMQ (reference sequence). The CDR3 coding sequence is TGTGCGACAACCCCGGAGGGGCCAGGGACCGGGGAGCTGTTTTTT. This codes for CATTPEGPGTGELFF.

CDR3 nucleotides: TGCGCCAGCAGCCAAGGTCGTACAGGGGGCATTTCTGGAAACACCATATATTTT. As protein: CASSQGRTGGISGNTIYF. The chain joins TRBV4-3 to TRBJ1-3; 9 nucleotides line up with TRBD1. With V trimmed by 1 base and J by 1 base, 8 bases remained unmatched. The CDR3 runs 18 residues. Germline CDR1 is LGHNA and CDR2 is YSLEER.